Sequencing of this TCR beta chain was carried out in a study of human T cells and chemical hapten exposure. Across the study: Weekly administration of diphenylcyclopropenone to the scalp of patients continued throughout the approximately 23-week study. Whole-study findings and limits: In comparison with controls, expanded TCRs gave rise to a significantly larger number of large CDR3 similarity clusters.

The time point denotes: patch test 3, about 24 weeks after DPC sensitization. The treatment here: therapeutic diphenylcyclopropenone sensitization with weekly scalp DPC. The drawing of blood occurred before each patch test was applied. Donation of samples came from alopecia patients who were 18 to 70 years old and suitable for DPC. In TCRdb, the RACE reads were re-called with MiXCR into one record per CDR3 protein. The repertoire holds about 90,000 distinct CDR3 sequences, with 11% as singletons. This CDR3 region has 15 residues. CDR1 and CDR2 (germline): GTSNPN, SVGIG (reference sequence). J gave up 11 bases and V 0 bases, and 10 bases lay outside the gene matches. This clonotype occurred a few times. The antigen is not known.

V gene TRBV30 combines with J gene TRBJ1-6; 7 bases map to TRBD1. Sequences were derived from whole blood, sampled in connection with sensitization to the hapten diphenylcyclopropenone (DPC). This TCR was sampled from a woman aged 25 to 39 with alopecia areata. Some clones in this sample may be carry-over from other donors' samples. For the CDR3, the DNA is TGTGCCTGGAGTGTAACGGGGACAGACGTAACACCCCTCCACTTT. Translated: CAWSVTGTDVTPLHF.